These 10 T cell receptor beta chains were all obtained from the same sample, sequenced in a study of OX40 agonist ivuxolimab in advanced cancers. Clones were read by immunoSEQ multiplex PCR, and TCRdb kept only the in-frame ones, dropping some. Here the sample spans some 80,000 clones, roughly 86% being singletons. Source: CD4+ or CD8+ T cells sorted from blood, taken in a trial of the OX40 agonist ivuxolimab. All receptors derive from an adult with an advanced solid tumor such as melanoma, head and neck, liver or kidney cancer.

This chain joins TRBV19 and TRBJ2-7; weak D call: TRBD1 (5 bases). The ends were cut back, 0 bases at V and 2 bases at J, with 11 bases in the middle. The CDR3 loop spans 15 amino acids. Looked up from germline, CDR1 is LNHDA and CDR2 is SQIVND (reference sequence). In DNA form, the CDR3 reads TGTGCCAGTAGTATAGACGACAGCATGACCTACGAGCAGTACTTC. Its protein is CASSIDDSMTYEQYF. The complete variable domain, with remaining parts taken from reference TRBV19 and TRBJ2-7, reads DGGITQSPKYLFRKEGQNVTLSCEQNLNHDAMYWYRQDPGQGLRLIYYSQIVNDFQKGDIAEGYSVSREKKESFPLTVTSAQKNPTAFYLCASSIDDSMTYEQYFGPGTRLTVT.

This clone was seen a few times. V usage is TRBV18 and J usage is TRBJ2-7; D may be TRBD1 (5 bases). Germline assignment: CDR1 KGHSH and CDR2 LQKENI. The germline V and J ends were trimmed by 3 bases and 0 bases, with 9 bases remaining between them. CDR3 size: 14 residues. The CDR3 spells CASSPDSFSYEQYF. The CDR3 DNA sequence: TGTGCCAGCTCACCCGACAGTTTCTCCTACGAGCAGTACTTC.

V and J are TRBV6-6 and TRBJ2-5; unclear D gene. The CDR3 contains 11 residues. V dropped 5 bases and J dropped 7 bases, with 8 bases sitting between them. The germline V gene encodes CDR1 MNHNY and CDR2 SVGAGI (reference sequence). CDR3 DNA sequence: TGTGCCAGCAGTAACCCTGGGACCCAGTACTTC. It specifies CASSNPGTQYF.

The rearrangement joins TRBV10-2 to TRBJ2-2, with D possibly being TRBD2 (5 bases). Germline V gene sequence: CDR1 WSHSY, CDR2 SAAADI. This CDR3 contains 15 residues. V lost 8 bases and J lost 1, with 14 bases in between. CDR3 sequence: CASGGFAGNTGELFF. For the CDR3, the DNA is TGCGCCAGCGGTGGATTCGCGGGGAACACCGGGGAGCTGTTTTTT.

The chain links TRBV20-1 to TRBJ1-3; D gene unclear. The CDR3 has 11 residues. Germline CDR1 reads DFQATT; CDR2 reads SNEGSKA (reference sequence). The V end lost 3 bases, the J end lost 11 bases, and 11 bases lay between the germline ends. The CDR3: CSASEVDPIYF. CDR3 sequence (DNA): TGCAGTGCTAGTGAAGTCGACCCCATATATTTT.

The chain carries TRBV7-9 and TRBJ1-3; the D gene is possibly TRBD1 (5 bases). This CDR3 is built from 17 residues. With 5 bases removed from V and 0 bases from J, the gap between germline ends came to 17 bases. Germline V lookup: CDR1 SEHNR, CDR2 FQNEAQ (reference sequence). The CDR3 protein is CASSKPGLTISGNTIYF. For the CDR3, the DNA is TGTGCCAGCAGCAAACCGGGACTGACCATCTCTGGAAACACCATATATTTT.

This chain connects TRBV18 to TRBJ1-1; 11 bases are a match to TRBD1. V trimming: 3 bases; J trimming: 1 base; junction bases outside the gene matches: 4. The V gene's germline CDR1 is KGHSH and CDR2 LQKENI. The CDR3 consists of 16 residues. This chain's CDR3 is CASSPGQGAWNTEAFF. CDR3 DNA: TGTGCCAGCTCACCCGGACAGGGGGCATGGAACACTGAAGCTTTCTTT.

This chain uses TRBV7-2 with TRBJ2-3; TRBD2 matches at 13 bases. Germline values: CDR1 SGHTA, CDR2 FQGNSA. CDR3 length: 15 residues. V shed 5 bases, J shed 6 bases, and the junction held 5 bases outside the gene matches. The CDR3 DNA follows: TGTGCCAGCAGCCTGGGACTAGCGGGGCCGGATACGCAGTATTTT. This codes for CASSLGLAGPDTQYF.

The chain joins TRBV6-6 to TRBJ1-1; 7 bases line up with TRBD1. V lost 6 bases, J lost 6 bases, and 7 bases stayed unmatched. The CDR3 consists of 13 residues. Per the germline V gene, CDR1 is MNHNY and CDR2 is SVGAGI (reference sequence). In DNA form, the CDR3 reads TGTGCCAGCAGGGAGGAAGGGGGCCCTGAAGCTTTCTTT. The encoded protein is CASREEGGPEAFF.

The V gene is TRBV18, the J gene TRBJ2-7; D tentatively reads TRBD1 or TRBD2 (6 bases each). Trimming removed 2 bases at V and 3 bases at J, with 17 bases between. Germline V gene data show CDR1 as KGHSH and CDR2 as LQKENI. This CDR3 region has 16 residues. The CDR3 protein is CASSPTLGRGGYEQYF. The CDR3 nucleotides read TGTGCCAGCTCACCAACCTTGGGCAGGGGAGGCTACGAGCAGTACTTC.